This entry describes one T cell receptor (beta chain). CDR1 is MNHEY, CDR2 SMNVEV, per germline (reference sequence). The CDR3 has 13 residues. V trimming: 6 bases; J trimming: 5 bases; junction bases outside the gene matches: 5. This sample stems from a study of blood T cell repertoires in COVID-19. Across the whole study: Sites in the United States, Italy and Spain provided acute and convalescent COVID-19 samples. Sources were T cells, B-cell-depleted T cells, or PBMCs; the material itself was cDNA or gDNA.

Per the study methods: Reference gene primer amplification yielded estimated nucleated cell counts. Clones were sequenced by immunoSEQ multiplex PCR, and TCRdb holds only the in-frame ones, with some missing. That table gives V, J and clone size, and the DNA gave D and trimming. In the table there are some 67,000 clones, approximately 88% of which are singletons. The chain is built from TRBV27 and TRBJ1-1; 8 nucleotides agree with TRBD1. The sequence was obtained from a woman older than 75 with acute or convalescent COVID-19. The sequenced sample consisted of peripheral blood. The DNA for the CDR3 is TGTGCCAGCAGCACAGGGGGGAGAACTGAAGCTTTCTTT. It yields the protein CASSTGGRTEAFF.